This TCR beta chain was sequenced in a study of lymphopenia after photon versus proton radiotherapy. V was cut by 8 bases and J by 6 bases, with 16 bases left in between. The CDR3 contains 13 residues. Germline loops: CDR1 LNHDA, CDR2 SQIVND (reference sequence). In the case of this clone: The antigen remains undetermined.

General observations from the study: Proton therapy kept repertoires fairly stable, unlike photons, which gained effector/memory cells.

The assay was immunoSEQ multiplex PCR, and TCRdb's table has in-frame clones only and misses some. The repertoire holds about 22,000 clones, with around 90% as singletons. The chain recombines TRBV19 with TRBJ1-1; D is ambiguous. Sequences were derived from peripheral blood, sampled from a patient treated with proton-based radiotherapy. The sequence came from a woman in her seventies with pancreatic cancer. Some clones in this sample may be carry-over from other donors' samples. The CDR3 reads CASSRTRVAEAFF. The CDR3 bases are TGTGCCAGTTCCCGGACGAGGGTCGCTGAAGCTTTCTTT.